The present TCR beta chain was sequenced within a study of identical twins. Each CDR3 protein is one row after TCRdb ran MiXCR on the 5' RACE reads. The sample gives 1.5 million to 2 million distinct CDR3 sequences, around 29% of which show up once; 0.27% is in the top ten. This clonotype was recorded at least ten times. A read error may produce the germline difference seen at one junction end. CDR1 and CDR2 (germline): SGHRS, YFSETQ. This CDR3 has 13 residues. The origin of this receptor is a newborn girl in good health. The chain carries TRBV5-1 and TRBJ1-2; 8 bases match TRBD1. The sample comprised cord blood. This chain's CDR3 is CASSLSQGAGYTF. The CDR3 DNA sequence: TGTGCCAGCAGTTTATCCCAGGGGGCGGGCTACACCTTC.